The present T cell receptor (beta chain) was sequenced within a study of neurological immune-mediated disorders. General study points: Phylogenetically, 18 of 34 multiple sclerosis patients' repertoires fell into one related-CDR3 cluster, a possible signature.

There are many counts of this clonotype. Its antigen is still unknown. Germline V gene data show CDR1 as DFQATT and CDR2 as SNEGSKA (reference sequence). The CDR3 consists of 12 residues. The ends were cut back, 5 bases at V and 5 bases at J, with 12 bases in the middle. The authors produced cDNA by 5'RACE using 10-nucleotide random UMIs. TCRdb ran MiXCR on the 5' RACE reads and lists one entry per CDR3 protein. The profile shows some 83,000 distinct CDR3 sequences, 2.6% of them singletons. The source of this sequence is a woman under 40 with multiple sclerosis. Sequencing input: PBMCs. The J gene is TRBJ2-5, the V gene TRBV20-1, with a possible D match to TRBD1 (6 bases). This CDR3 reads CSAQQGLETQYF. CDR3 nucleotide sequence: TGCAGTGCTCAACAGGGATTGGAGACCCAGTACTTC.